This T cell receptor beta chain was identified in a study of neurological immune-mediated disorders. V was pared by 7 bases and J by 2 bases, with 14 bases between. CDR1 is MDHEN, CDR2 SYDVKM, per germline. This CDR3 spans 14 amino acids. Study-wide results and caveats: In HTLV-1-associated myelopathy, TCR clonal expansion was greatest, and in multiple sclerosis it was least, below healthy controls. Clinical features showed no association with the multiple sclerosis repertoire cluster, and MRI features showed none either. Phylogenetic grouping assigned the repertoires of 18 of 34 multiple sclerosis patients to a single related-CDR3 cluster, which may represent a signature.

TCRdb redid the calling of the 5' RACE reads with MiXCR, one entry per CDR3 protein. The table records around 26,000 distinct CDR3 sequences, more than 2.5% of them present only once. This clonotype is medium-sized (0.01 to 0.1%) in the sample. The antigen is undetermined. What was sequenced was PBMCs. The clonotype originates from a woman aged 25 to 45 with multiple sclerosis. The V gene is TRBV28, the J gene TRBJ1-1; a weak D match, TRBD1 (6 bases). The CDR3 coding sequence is TGTGCCAGCACCTGGACAGCGAGAAACACTGAAGCTTTCTTT. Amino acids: CASTWTARNTEAFF.